The clone carrying this T cell receptor (beta chain) was seen only a few times. No antigen is known for it. Some clones are missing from TCRdb's copy, which holds only in-frame ones; the method was immunoSEQ multiplex PCR. The table shows about 10,000 clones, with 75% to 85% occurring only once. The data derive from a study of hypomethylating agent response in myelodysplastic syndrome. Study overall: Patients with neither complete response nor hematologic improvement were classed non-responders.

Study conclusions and caveats: After treatment, novel clonotypes emerged more in responders, contracted ones more in non-responders.

Trimming took 1 base from V and 1 from J, leaving 5 bases between them. The length of the CDR3 is 13 residues. The germline gives CDR1 SGHNT, CDR2 YYREEE (reference sequence). The receptor comes from a human donor with myelodysplastic syndrome. This specimen was bone marrow, taken before or after starting hypomethylating agent treatment for myelodysplastic syndrome (not recorded which). The rearrangement joins TRBV5-4 to TRBJ1-1, with no clear D. The CDR3 region is CASSLPPNTEAFF. In DNA, the CDR3 is TGTGCCAGCAGCTTGCCGCCGAACACTGAAGCTTTCTTT.